These 14 T cell receptor beta chains share one sample of origin, sequenced in a study of T cell changes during pregnancy in multiple sclerosis (dated by TCRdb to between 2018 and 2021). The method behind the library was the immunoSEQ multiplex PCR assay. As stored in TCRdb, this immuneACCESS dataset retains in-frame rearrangements with V and J assigned. A fraction of the clones does not appear; measured against another copy, unresolved V genes explain less than half of the discrepancy, and the remainder lacks a known reason. A total of over 50,000 clones appear in this sample, 80% to 95% of them only once. The top ten clonotypes cover about 0.25% of the sample. The sequencing used CD4+ T cells from peripheral blood mononuclear cells, collected in the third trimester of pregnancy. All receptors come from a female donor with multiple sclerosis, enrolled in a pregnancy study.

The CDR3 region is CARSLWATNQPQHF. The CDR3 coding sequence is TGTGCCAGAAGCTTGTGGGCAACTAATCAGCCCCAGCATTTT. The chain recombines TRBV5-3 with TRBJ1-5; D remains ambiguous. TRBV5-3 qualifies as an ORF whose function is uncertain. The ends were cut back, 1 base at V and 4 bases at J, with 9 bases in the middle. The length of the CDR3 is 14 residues.

The chain joins TRBV4-1 to TRBJ1-5; perhaps TRBD1 as D (5 bases). Germline CDR1 and CDR2: MGHRA and YSYEKL. V was cut by 1 base and J by 3 bases, with 7 bases left in between. This CDR3 comprises 14 residues. Here the CDR3 reads CASSQGGPNQPQHF. The CDR3 DNA is TGCGCCAGCAGCCAAGGGGGCCCCAATCAGCCCCAGCATTTT.

The count of this clone is one. The chain combines TRBV27 with TRBJ2-7; D is unclear. V was cut by 5 bases and J by 2 bases, with 13 bases left in between. This CDR3 contains 14 residues. CDR1 is MNHEY, CDR2 SMNVEV, per germline (reference sequence). CDR3 loop: CASSRRDIPYEQYF. The DNA for the CDR3 is TGTGCCAGCAGTCGACGAGACATACCCTACGAGCAGTACTTC.

The chain carries TRBV6-5 and TRBJ1-1; D is possibly TRBD1 (6 bases). CDR1 MNHEY and CDR2 SVGAGI come from the germline V gene. Between the trimmed V and J ends, which lost 4 bases and 6 bases, there was a span of 12 bases. The CDR3 totals 13 residues. The CDR3 here is CASSSGGGAEAFF. Here the CDR3 DNA reads TGTGCCAGCAGTTCTGGGGGCGGTGCTGAAGCTTTCTTT.

The genes are TRBV7-2 and TRBJ2-2, with 9 bases aligning to TRBD2. CDR1 is SGHTA, CDR2 FQGNSA, per germline. The CDR3 extends over 16 amino acids. The V and J ends lost 1 base and 8 bases, in that order; junction bases with no gene match: 8. CDR3 sequence reads: CASSLEAGGYRGELFF. The CDR3 nucleotides are TGTGCCAGCAGCTTAGAAGCGGGAGGATACCGGGGGGAGCTGTTTTTT.

The chain carries TRBV19 and TRBJ2-2; D gene unclear. Germline V gene data show CDR1 as LNHDA and CDR2 as SQIVND (reference sequence). Trimming cost V 6 bases and J 6 bases, with 14 bases left between them. The CDR3 covers 14 residues. CDR3 sequence (DNA): TGTGCCAGTAGCGAGAAAATGGGCTCCGGGGAGCTGTTTTTT. As protein: CASSEKMGSGELFF.

This clone was observed once. V usage is TRBV4-1 and J usage is TRBJ2-2, with D tentatively TRBD1 (6 bases). This CDR3 is 13 amino acids long. Germline CDR1 is MGHRA and CDR2 is YSYEKL. V was trimmed by 5 bases and J by 5 bases, leaving 9 bases between them. Written as DNA, the CDR3 is TGCGCCAGCAGCATCAGGGGAACCGGGGAGCTGTTTTTT. As protein: CASSIRGTGELFF.

This sequence joins TRBV6-6 and TRBJ1-1, with D possibly being TRBD1 (6 bases). The CDR3 contains 15 residues. Germline CDR1 reads MNHNY; CDR2 reads SVGAGI (reference sequence). Trimming stripped 2 bases from V and 1 base from J, with 11 bases between. The CDR3 region is CASSYTKTGNTEAFF. Here the CDR3 DNA reads TGTGCCAGCAGTTACACGAAGACAGGGAACACTGAAGCTTTCTTT.

The rearrangement uses TRBV9 and TRBJ2-1, with 7 nucleotides matching TRBD2. CDR1 is SGDLS, CDR2 YYNGEE, per germline. Trimming took 3 bases from V and 0 from J; bases not matched to a gene: 15. CDR3 size: 19 residues. CDR3 region: CASSAQEPQRGGSYNEQFF. The CDR3 DNA is TGTGCCAGCAGCGCACAGGAACCTCAGCGGGGAGGCTCCTACAATGAGCAGTTCTTC.

The gene calls are TRBV30 and TRBJ1-1; D may be TRBD1 (5 bases). This CDR3 has 13 residues. Trimming stripped 5 bases from V and 3 bases from J, with 13 bases between. CDR1 GTSNPN and CDR2 SVGIG come from the germline V gene (reference sequence). The chain's CDR3 is CAWGGRQYTEAFF. Written as DNA, the CDR3 is TGTGCCTGGGGCGGTAGACAGTACACTGAAGCTTTCTTT.

The rearrangement links TRBV6-5 to TRBJ2-7, with a tentative D call TRBD2 (5 bases). This CDR3 contains 14 residues. Germline CDR1 and CDR2: MNHEY and SVGAGI. The germline V and J ends were trimmed by 10 bases and 0 bases, with 16 bases remaining between them. As DNA, the CDR3 is TGTGCCACCGAGTTTCTAGCCGCCTCCTACGAGCAGTACTTC. It translates to CATEFLAASYEQYF.

For the CDR3, the DNA is TGTGCCAGCAGTCCCCTCTTATTGGCAGGGGTTGAAGAGACCCAGTACTTC. It is translated as CASSPLLLAGVEETQYF. The rearrangement joins TRBV25-1 to TRBJ2-5; D is perhaps TRBD1 (6 bases). In germline, CDR1 is MGHDK, CDR2 SYGVNS. This CDR3 is built from 17 residues. With 5 bases removed from V and 3 bases from J, the gap between germline ends came to 22 bases.

The chain is built from TRBV7-2 and TRBJ2-5; D is unclear. V was pared by 1 base and J by 5 bases, with 11 bases between. The CDR3 is made up of 14 amino acids. The V gene's germline CDR1 is SGHTA and CDR2 FQGNSA. CDR3 coding DNA: TGTGCCAGCAGCTTAGATCCTACGGTGGAGACCCAGTACTTC. Its translation: CASSLDPTVETQYF.

This clone was seen only once. The V and J genes are TRBV7-6 and TRBJ1-1, with D unclear. Germline-derived CDR1 and CDR2 are SGHVS and FNYEAQ. V lost 5 bases, J lost 1 base, and 8 bases lay in between. The CDR3 length is 13 residues. The CDR3 region has the DNA TGTGCCAGCAGCATTACAGAGAACACTGAAGCTTTCTTT. Protein product: CASSITENTEAFF.